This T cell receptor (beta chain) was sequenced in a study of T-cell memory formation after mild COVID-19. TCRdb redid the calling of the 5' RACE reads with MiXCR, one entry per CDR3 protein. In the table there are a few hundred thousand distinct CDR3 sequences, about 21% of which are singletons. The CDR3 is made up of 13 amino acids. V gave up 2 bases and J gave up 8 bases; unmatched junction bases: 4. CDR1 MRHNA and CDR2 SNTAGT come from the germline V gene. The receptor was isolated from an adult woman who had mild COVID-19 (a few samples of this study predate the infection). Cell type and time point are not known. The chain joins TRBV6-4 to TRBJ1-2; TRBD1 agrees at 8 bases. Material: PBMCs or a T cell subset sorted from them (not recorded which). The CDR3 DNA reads TGTGCCAGCAGTGACCGGACAGGGTGGGGCTACACCTTC. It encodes CASSDRTGWGYTF.